The TCR beta chain under discussion was sequenced for a study of blood T cell repertoires in COVID-19. Study details: Sources were T cells, B-cell-depleted T cells, or PBMCs; the material itself was cDNA or gDNA.

Germline-derived CDR1 and CDR2 are SNHLY and FYNNEI. The CDR3 has 13 residues. With V trimmed by 6 bases and J by 5 bases, 3 bases remained unmatched. TCRdb's table, derived via immunoSEQ multiplex PCR, lists solely in-frame clones and lacks some. The sample yields roughly 120,000 clones, about 85% seen once. This sequence originates from a human donor in a cohort sampled during active COVID-19. Sample: peripheral blood. The chain carries TRBV2 and TRBJ1-4; TRBD1 matches at 7 bases. CDR3 loop: CASRDRTNEKLFF. The CDR3 coding sequence is TGTGCCAGCAGGGACAGGACAAATGAAAAACTGTTTTTT.